This TCR beta chain came from a study of control samples from healthy donors and cancer patients. The CDR3 has 14 residues. Germline V gives CDR1 GTSNPN, CDR2 SVGIG (reference sequence). The V gene lost 4 bases and the J gene lost 6 bases, with 18 bases spanning the gap. The data were produced by immunoSEQ multiplex PCR, yet TCRdb's version contains in-frame clones alone and is incomplete. The table has around 20,000 clones, around 85% seen once. This receptor was obtained from a man in his sixties with head and neck cancer. What was sequenced was PBMCs. J is TRBJ1-1 and V is TRBV30; TRBD1 is a possible D gene (6 bases). CDR3 in amino acids: CAWNTGKGVPEAFF. CDR3 nucleotide sequence: TGTGCCTGGAATACGGGCAAGGGGGTTCCTGAAGCTTTCTTT.